This entry lists 13 T cell receptor beta chains sequenced from one sample in a study of T cell responses to AZD1222 COVID-19 vaccine. This table comes from immunoSEQ multiplex PCR, and its TCRdb copy is limited to in-frame clones, with some not included. The sample shows more than 95,000 clones, roughly 86% of them seen only once. Sample: peripheral blood, taken 28 days after the second AZD1222 dose. These receptors were collected from an adult who received the AZD1222 COVID-19 vaccine.

This clone has just one count. The chain links TRBV27 to TRBJ1-1; 8 bases line up with TRBD1. The length of the CDR3 is 14 residues. Trimming cost V 3 bases and J 6 bases; bases outside gene matches: 6. Germline V gene sequence: CDR1 MNHEY, CDR2 SMNVEV (reference sequence). The CDR3 bases are TGTGCCAGCAGTTTGACGGACAGGGTGGCTGAAGCTTTCTTT. As protein: CASSLTDRVAEAFF.

As DNA, the CDR3 is TGTGCCAGCAGCTCCCTAACCCAGCGGGGGCCCACAAACACCGGGGAGCTGTTTTTT. Translation gives CASSSLTQRGPTNTGELFF. The rearrangement uses TRBV5-6 and TRBJ2-2; 8 nucleotides agree with TRBD2. CDR3 size: 19 residues. The germline V gene encodes CDR1 SGHDT and CDR2 YYEEEE. V dropped 3 bases and J dropped 2; count of bases not matched to a gene: 15.

J is TRBJ1-2 and V is TRBV3-1 (or the pseudogene TRBV3-2); no clear D gene. CDR3 length: 15 amino acids. Per germline, CDR1 LGHDT and CDR2 YNNKEL (reference sequence). V was cut by 4 bases and J by 1 base, with 13 bases left in between. CDR3 nucleotide sequence: TGTGCCAGCAGCCCTGGTAGACCCTATAACTATGGCTACACCTTC. Its translation is CASSPGRPYNYGYTF.

This sequence joins TRBV3-1 (or the pseudogene TRBV3-2) and TRBJ1-5, with a possible D match to TRBD1 (5 bases). Looked up from germline, CDR1 is LGHDT and CDR2 is YNNKEL (reference sequence). The CDR3 loop spans 15 amino acids. Trimming shortened V by 2 bases and J by 1 base, and 9 bases separated the two germline ends. CDR3 region: CASSQQGGSNQPQHF. The CDR3 DNA reads TGTGCCAGCAGCCAACAGGGTGGGAGCAATCAGCCCCAGCATTTT.

Here the CDR3 DNA reads TGTGCCAGCAGCCAACGGGGGGTGGCCGAGCAGTACTTC. The encoded protein is CASSQRGVAEQYF. V gene TRBV3-1 (or the pseudogene TRBV3-2) combines with J gene TRBJ2-7; 7 bases fit TRBD2. The CDR3 covers 13 residues. The V and J ends lost 2 bases and 6 bases, in that order; junction bases with no gene match: 4. Germline-derived CDR1 and CDR2 are LGHDT and YNNKEL (reference sequence).

J is TRBJ2-7 and V is TRBV7-8, with a weak D call TRBD2 (6 bases). Germline V gene lookup returns CDR1 SGHVS and CDR2 FQNEAQ. The CDR3 spans 14 residues. V shed 5 bases and J shed 3 bases, with 14 bases lying between them. CDR3 sequence (DNA): TGTGCCAGCAGCCAAAAGGACTACTACTACGAGCAGTACTTC. Residues: CASSQKDYYYEQYF.

The chain uses TRBV5-8 and TRBJ2-2; 7 positions match TRBD2. J was trimmed by 0 bases and V by 4 bases; bases with no gene match: 3. Germline V gene data show CDR1 as SGHTS and CDR2 as YDEGEE. CDR3 size: 15 residues. The CDR3 reads CASSRLASNTGELFF. CDR3 sequence (DNA): TGTGCCAGCAGCCGACTAGCATCGAACACCGGGGAGCTGTTTTTT. Together with reference TRBV5-8 and TRBJ2-2, the CDR3 gives the full variable domain: EAGVTQSPTHLIKTRGQQATLRCSPISGHTSVYWYQQALGLGLQFLLWYDEGEERNRGNFPPRFSGRQFPNYSSELNVNALELEDSALYLCASSRLASNTGELFFGEGSRLTVL.

The rearrangement joins TRBV25-1 to TRBJ1-4, with D unclear. The V end was cut by 7 bases, the J end by 1 base, with 10 bases between. Germline V CDR1 and CDR2: MGHDK, SYGVNS. CDR3 length: 14 residues. CDR3 in DNA: TGTGCCAGCACCGACTTACGAACTAATGAAAAACTGTTTTTT. Protein product: CASTDLRTNEKLFF.

This chain joins TRBV5-4 and TRBJ2-5; either TRBD1 or TRBD2 may fit D (5 bases each). Germline V gives CDR1 SGHNT, CDR2 YYREEE (reference sequence). V was cut by 7 bases and J by 0 bases, with 16 bases left in between. The CDR3 sequence is 15 residues long. The CDR3 loop is CASSYGGTYQETQYF. CDR3 in DNA: TGTGCCAGCTCATACGGTGGGACGTACCAAGAGACCCAGTACTTC.

V is TRBV18 and J is TRBJ1-4; TRBD1 is a possible D gene (5 bases). Trimming stripped 2 bases from V and 10 bases from J, with 20 bases between. Germline lookup yields CDR1 KGHSH and CDR2 LQKENI. This CDR3 has 16 residues. The CDR3 loop is CASSPKEEEFGGKLFF. The CDR3 nucleotides read TGTGCCAGCTCACCAAAGGAGGAAGAATTTGGGGGAAAACTGTTTTTT.

This chain connects TRBV20-1 to TRBJ1-5, with D hard to call. The CDR3 length is 11 residues. V lost 3 bases to trimming and J lost 2 bases, with 2 bases between them. The germline V gene encodes CDR1 DFQATT and CDR2 SNEGSKA (reference sequence). The CDR3 DNA is TGCAGTGCTAGGGGCAATCAGCCCCAGCATTTT. Its protein is CSARGNQPQHF.

The chain links TRBV24-1 to TRBJ1-5, with 10 nucleotides matching TRBD1. J gave up 6 bases and V 4 bases, and 2 bases lay outside the gene matches. Germline V gene lookup returns CDR1 KGHDR and CDR2 SFDVKD. The CDR3 is 14 amino acids. As DNA, the CDR3 is TGTGCCACCAGTGAGGGGACAGGGGTTCAGCCCCAGCATTTT. It codes for CATSEGTGVQPQHF.

The chain carries TRBV9 and TRBJ2-2; either TRBD1 or TRBD2 may fit D (6 bases each). Trimming took 2 bases from V and 3 from J, leaving 11 bases between them. The CDR3 sequence is 15 residues long. Germline assignment: CDR1 SGDLS and CDR2 YYNGEE. CDR3 sequence: CASSVAGDYTGELFF. CDR3 nucleotide sequence: TGTGCCAGCAGCGTCGCAGGGGACTACACCGGGGAGCTGTTTTTT. The whole variable domain, remainder taken from reference TRBV9 and TRBJ2-2, is DSGVTQTPKHLITATGQRVTLRCSPRSGDLSVYWYQQSLDQGLQFLIQYYNGEERAKGNILERFSAQQFPDLHSELNLSSLELGDSALYFCASSVAGDYTGELFFGEGSRLTVL.